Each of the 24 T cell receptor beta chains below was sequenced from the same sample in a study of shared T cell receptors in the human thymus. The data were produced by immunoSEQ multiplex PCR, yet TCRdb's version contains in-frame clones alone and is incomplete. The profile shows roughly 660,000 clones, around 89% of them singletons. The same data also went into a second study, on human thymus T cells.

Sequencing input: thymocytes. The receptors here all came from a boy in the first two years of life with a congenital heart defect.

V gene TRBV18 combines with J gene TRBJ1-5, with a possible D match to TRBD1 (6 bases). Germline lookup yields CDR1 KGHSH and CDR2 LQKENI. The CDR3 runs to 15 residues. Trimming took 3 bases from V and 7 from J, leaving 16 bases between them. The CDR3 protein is CASSPGGPRGQPQHF. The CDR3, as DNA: TGTGCCAGCTCACCCGGGGGGCCGCGGGGACAGCCCCAGCATTTT.

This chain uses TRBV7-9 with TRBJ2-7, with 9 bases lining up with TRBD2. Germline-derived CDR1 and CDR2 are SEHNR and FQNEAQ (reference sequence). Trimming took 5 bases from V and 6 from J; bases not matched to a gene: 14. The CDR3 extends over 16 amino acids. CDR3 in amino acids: CASSPRSSGVLLEQYF. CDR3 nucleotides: TGTGCCAGCAGCCCCAGGTCTAGCGGGGTTTTGCTCGAGCAGTACTTC.

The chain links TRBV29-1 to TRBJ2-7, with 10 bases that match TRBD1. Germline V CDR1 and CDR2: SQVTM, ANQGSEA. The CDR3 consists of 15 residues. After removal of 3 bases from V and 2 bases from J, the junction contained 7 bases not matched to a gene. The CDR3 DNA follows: TGCAGCGTTGACATTTCCGGGACAGGGGCCTACGAGCAGTACTTC. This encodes CSVDISGTGAYEQYF.

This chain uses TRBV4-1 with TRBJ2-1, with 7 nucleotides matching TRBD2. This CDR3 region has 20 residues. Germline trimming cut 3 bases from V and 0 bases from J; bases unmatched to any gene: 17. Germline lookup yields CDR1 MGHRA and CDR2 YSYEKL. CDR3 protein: CASSQGRGVLLGSSYNEQFF. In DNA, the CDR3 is TGCGCCAGCAGCCAGGGCCGGGGGGTGTTGCTAGGAAGCTCCTACAATGAGCAGTTCTTC.

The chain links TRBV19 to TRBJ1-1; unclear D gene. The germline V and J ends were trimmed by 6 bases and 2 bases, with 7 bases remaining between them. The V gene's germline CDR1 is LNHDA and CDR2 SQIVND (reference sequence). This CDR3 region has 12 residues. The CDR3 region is CASRTGNTEAFF. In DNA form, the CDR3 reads TGTGCCAGTAGGACGGGAAACACTGAAGCTTTCTTT.

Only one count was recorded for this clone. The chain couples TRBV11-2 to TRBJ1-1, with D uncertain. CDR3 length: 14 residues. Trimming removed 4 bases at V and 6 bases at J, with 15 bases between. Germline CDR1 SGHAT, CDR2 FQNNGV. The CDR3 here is CASSSVMGVPEAFF. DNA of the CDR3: TGTGCCAGCAGCTCCGTGATGGGCGTCCCTGAAGCTTTCTTT.

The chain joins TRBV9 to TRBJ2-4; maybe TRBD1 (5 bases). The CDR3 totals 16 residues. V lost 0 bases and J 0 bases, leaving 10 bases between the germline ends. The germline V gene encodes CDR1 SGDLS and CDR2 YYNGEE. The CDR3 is CASSVGGASAKNIQYF. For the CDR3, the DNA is TGTGCCAGCAGCGTAGGTGGGGCCTCAGCCAAAAACATTCAGTACTTC.

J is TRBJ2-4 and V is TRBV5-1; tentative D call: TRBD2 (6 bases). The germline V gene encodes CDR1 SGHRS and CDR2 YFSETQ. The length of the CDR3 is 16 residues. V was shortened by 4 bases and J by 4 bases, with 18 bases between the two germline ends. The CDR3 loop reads CASSPGTFPVKNIQYF. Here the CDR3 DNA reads TGCGCCAGCAGCCCGGGGACTTTCCCCGTTAAAAACATTCAGTACTTC.

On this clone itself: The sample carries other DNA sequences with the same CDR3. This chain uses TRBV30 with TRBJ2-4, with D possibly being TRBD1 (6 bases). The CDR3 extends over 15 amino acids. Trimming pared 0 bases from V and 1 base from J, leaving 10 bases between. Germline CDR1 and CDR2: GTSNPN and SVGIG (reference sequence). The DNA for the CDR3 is TGTGCCTGGAGTGTAGGGCAGGGGGCCAAAAACATTCAGTACTTC. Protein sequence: CAWSVGQGAKNIQYF.

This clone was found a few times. For the CDR3, the DNA is TGTGCCTGGAGTGGGACAAAGGACATATCTGGCTACACCTTC. Translation: CAWSGTKDISGYTF. This chain joins TRBV30 and TRBJ1-2; perhaps TRBD1 as D (5 bases). This CDR3 is built from 14 residues. V was clipped by 1 base and J by 7 bases, with 16 bases between them. Germline V gives CDR1 GTSNPN, CDR2 SVGIG (reference sequence).

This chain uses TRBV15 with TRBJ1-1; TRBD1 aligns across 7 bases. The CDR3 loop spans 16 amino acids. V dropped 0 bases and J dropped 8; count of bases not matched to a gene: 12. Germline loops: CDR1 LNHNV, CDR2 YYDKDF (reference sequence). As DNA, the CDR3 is TGTGCCACCAGCAGAGATTCTTTCGGTACAGGGGCCGAAGCTTTCTTT. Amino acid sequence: CATSRDSFGTGAEAFF.

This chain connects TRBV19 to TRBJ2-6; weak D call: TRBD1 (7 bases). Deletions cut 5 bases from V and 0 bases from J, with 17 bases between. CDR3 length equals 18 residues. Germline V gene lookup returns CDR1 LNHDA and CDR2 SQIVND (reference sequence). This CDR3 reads CASSYGRGASSGANVLTF. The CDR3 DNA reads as TGTGCCAGTAGTTACGGCAGGGGGGCCAGCTCTGGGGCCAACGTCCTGACTTTC.

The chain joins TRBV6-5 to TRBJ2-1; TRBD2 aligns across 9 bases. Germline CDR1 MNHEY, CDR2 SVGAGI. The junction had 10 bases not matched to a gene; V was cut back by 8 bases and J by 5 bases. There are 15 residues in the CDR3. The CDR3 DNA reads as TGTGCCAGCGGCGGGGGGGACTCCACCGACAATGAGCAGTTCTTC. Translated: CASGGGDSTDNEQFF.

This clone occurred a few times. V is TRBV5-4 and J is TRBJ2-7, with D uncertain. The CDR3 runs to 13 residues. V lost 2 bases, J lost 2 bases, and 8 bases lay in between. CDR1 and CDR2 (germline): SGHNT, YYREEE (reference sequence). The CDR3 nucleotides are TGTGCCAGCAGCTTTGACACCACCTACGAGCAGTACTTC. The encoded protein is CASSFDTTYEQYF.

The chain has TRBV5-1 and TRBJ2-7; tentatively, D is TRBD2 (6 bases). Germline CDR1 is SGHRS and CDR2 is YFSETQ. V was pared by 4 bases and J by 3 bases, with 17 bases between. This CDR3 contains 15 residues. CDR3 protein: CASSPTRDSRYEQYF. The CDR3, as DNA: TGCGCCAGCAGCCCGACCCGGGACTCCCGCTACGAGCAGTACTTC.

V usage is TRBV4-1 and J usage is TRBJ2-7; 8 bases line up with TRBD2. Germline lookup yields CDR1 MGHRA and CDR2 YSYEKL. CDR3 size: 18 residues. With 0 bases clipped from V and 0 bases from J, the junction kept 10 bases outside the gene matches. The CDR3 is CASSQDGEREPRSYEQYF. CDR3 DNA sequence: TGCGCCAGCAGCCAAGATGGCGAGCGGGAGCCCCGCTCCTACGAGCAGTACTTC.

Here the CDR3 reads CASSQLAQSGVNTEAFF. In nucleotides, the CDR3 is TGTGCCAGCAGCCAACTAGCACAGTCGGGCGTGAACACTGAAGCTTTCTTT. The V call is TRBV14, the J call TRBJ1-1; no definite D call. Trimming pared 2 bases from V and 0 bases from J, leaving 16 bases between. This CDR3 comprises 17 residues. The germline V gene has CDR1 SGHDN and CDR2 FVKESK.

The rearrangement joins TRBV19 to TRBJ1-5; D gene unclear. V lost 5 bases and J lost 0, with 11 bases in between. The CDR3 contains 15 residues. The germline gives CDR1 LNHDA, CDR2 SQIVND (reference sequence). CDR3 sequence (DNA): TGTGCCAGTAGTTTCCAGGCGCTTAGCAATCAGCCCCAGCATTTT. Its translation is CASSFQALSNQPQHF. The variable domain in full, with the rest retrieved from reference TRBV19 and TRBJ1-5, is DGGITQSPKYLFRKEGQNVTLSCEQNLNHDAMYWYRQDPGQGLRLIYYSQIVNDFQKGDIAEGYSVSREKKESFPLTVTSAQKNPTAFYLCASSFQALSNQPQHFGDGTRLSIL.

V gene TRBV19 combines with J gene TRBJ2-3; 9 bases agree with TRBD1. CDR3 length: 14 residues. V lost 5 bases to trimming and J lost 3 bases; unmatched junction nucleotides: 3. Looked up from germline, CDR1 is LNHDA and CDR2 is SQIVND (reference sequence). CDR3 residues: CASSLTGGTDTQYF. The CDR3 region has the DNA TGTGCCAGTAGTCTGACAGGGGGAACAGATACGCAGTATTTT.

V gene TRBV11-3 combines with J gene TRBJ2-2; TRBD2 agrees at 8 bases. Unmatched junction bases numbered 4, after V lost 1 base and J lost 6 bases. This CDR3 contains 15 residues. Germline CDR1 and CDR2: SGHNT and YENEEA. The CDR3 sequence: CASSLGEREPGELFF. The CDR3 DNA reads TGTGCCAGCAGCTTAGGGGAGCGGGAGCCCGGGGAGCTGTTTTTT.

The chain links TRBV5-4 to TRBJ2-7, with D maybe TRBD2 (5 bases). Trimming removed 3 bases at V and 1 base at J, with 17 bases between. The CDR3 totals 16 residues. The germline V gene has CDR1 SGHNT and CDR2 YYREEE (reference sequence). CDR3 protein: CASSSLRGSGSYEQYF. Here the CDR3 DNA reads TGTGCCAGCAGCTCCCTGAGAGGGAGTGGGTCCTACGAGCAGTACTTC.

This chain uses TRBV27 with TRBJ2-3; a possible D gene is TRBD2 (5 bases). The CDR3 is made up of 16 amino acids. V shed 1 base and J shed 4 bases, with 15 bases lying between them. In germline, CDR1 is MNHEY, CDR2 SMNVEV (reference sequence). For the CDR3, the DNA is TGTGCCAGCAGTTTATGGGAGCCCATCGGCCCAGATACGCAGTATTTT. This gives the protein CASSLWEPIGPDTQYF.

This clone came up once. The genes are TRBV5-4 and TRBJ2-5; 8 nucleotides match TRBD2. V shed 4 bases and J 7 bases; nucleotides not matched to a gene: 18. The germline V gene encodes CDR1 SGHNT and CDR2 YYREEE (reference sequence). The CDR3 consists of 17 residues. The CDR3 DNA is TGTGCCAGCAGCCTGATGCGGACTAGCCCTGAAAACGGGACCCAGTACTTC. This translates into CASSLMRTSPENGTQYF.

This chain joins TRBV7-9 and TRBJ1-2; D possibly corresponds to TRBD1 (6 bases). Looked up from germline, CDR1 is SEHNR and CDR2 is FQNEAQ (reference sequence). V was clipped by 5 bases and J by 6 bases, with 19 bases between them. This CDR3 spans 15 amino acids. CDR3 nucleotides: TGTGCCAGCAGCACCGCCCGGGACAAGACTAATGGCTACACCTTC. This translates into CASSTARDKTNGYTF. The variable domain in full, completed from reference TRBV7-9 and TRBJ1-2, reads DTGVSQNPRHKITKRGQNVTFRCDPISEHNRLYWYRQTLGQGPEFLTYFQNEAQLEKSRLLSDRFSAERPKGSFSTLEIQRTEQGDSAMYLCASSTARDKTNGYTFGSGTRLTVV.